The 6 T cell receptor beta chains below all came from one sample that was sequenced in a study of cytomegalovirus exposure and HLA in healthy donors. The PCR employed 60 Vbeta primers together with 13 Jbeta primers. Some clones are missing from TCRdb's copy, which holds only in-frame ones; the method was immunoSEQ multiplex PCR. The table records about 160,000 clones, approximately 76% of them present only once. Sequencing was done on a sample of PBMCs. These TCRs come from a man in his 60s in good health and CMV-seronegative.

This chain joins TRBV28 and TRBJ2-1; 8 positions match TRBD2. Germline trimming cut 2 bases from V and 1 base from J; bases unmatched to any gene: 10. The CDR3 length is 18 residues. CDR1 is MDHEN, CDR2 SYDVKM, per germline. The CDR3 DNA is TGTGCCAGCAGTTTAGCAGCTAGCGGGCCGATTTCCTACAATGAGCAGTTCTTC. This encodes CASSLAASGPISYNEQFF.

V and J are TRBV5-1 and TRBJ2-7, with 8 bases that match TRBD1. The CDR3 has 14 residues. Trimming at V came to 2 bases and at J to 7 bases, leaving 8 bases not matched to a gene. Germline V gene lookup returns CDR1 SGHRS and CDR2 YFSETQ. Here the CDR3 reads CASSFGQGLREQYF. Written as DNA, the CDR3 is TGCGCCAGCAGCTTCGGACAGGGTTTGAGGGAGCAGTACTTC.

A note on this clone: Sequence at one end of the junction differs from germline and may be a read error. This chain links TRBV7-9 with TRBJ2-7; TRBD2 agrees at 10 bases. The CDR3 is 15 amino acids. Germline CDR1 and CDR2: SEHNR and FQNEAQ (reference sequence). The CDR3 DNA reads TGTTCCAGCAGCGCAACCGGGACTAGCGCCTCCGAGCAGTACTTC. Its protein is CSSSATGTSASEQYF.

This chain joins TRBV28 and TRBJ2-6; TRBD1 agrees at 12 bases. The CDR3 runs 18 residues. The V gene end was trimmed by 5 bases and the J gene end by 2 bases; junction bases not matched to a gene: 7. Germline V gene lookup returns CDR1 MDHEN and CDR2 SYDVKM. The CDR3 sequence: CASSHTGTGGAGANVLTF. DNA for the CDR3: TGTGCCAGCAGTCACACCGGGACAGGGGGCGCTGGGGCCAACGTCCTGACTTTC.

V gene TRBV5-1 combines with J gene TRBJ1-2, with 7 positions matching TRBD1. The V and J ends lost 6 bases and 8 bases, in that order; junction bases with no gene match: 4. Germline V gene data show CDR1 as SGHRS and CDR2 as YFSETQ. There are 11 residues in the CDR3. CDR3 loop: CASNPGGGYTF. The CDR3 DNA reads TGCGCCAGCAACCCAGGGGGAGGCTACACCTTC.

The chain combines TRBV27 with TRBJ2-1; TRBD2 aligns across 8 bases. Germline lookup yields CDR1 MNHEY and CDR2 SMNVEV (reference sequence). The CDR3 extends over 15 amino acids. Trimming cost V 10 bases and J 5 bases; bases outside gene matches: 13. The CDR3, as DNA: TGTGCCACCCCCCCTCCTAGCGGGCCAGACAATGAGCAGTTCTTC. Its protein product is CATPPPSGPDNEQFF.